This T cell receptor (beta chain) was obtained from a study of blood T cell repertoires in COVID-19. This clone was detected a few times. Using immunoSEQ multiplex PCR, the repertoire was profiled, and TCRdb retains in-frame clones only, with some absent. This table has around 200,000 clones, approximately 83% appearing once. Sequencing was performed on peripheral blood. The sequence came from a woman aged 35 to 49 with COVID-19, enrolled during active disease.

In nucleotides, the CDR3 is TGTGCCAGCAGCTTTTCTAATCAGCCCCAGCATTTT. The encoded protein is CASSFSNQPQHF. This rearrangement joins TRBV5-8 to TRBJ1-5; no definite D call. CDR3 length: 12 residues. V lost 2 bases, J lost 4 bases, and 4 bases lay in between. Per germline, CDR1 SGHTS and CDR2 YDEGEE.